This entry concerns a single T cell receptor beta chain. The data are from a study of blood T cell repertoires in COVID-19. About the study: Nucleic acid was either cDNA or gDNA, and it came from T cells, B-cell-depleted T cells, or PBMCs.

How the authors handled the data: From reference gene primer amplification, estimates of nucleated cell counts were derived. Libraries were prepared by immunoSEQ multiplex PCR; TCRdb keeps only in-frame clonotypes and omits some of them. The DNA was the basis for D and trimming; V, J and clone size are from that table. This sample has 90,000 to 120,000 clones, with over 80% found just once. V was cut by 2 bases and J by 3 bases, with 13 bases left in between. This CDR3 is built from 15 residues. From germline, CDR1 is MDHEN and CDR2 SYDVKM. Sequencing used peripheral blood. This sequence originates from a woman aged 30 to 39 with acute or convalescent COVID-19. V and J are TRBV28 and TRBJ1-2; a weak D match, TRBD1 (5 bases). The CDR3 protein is CASSLGQGLHYGYTF. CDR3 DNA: TGTGCCAGCAGTTTAGGGCAGGGCTTACACTATGGCTACACCTTC.